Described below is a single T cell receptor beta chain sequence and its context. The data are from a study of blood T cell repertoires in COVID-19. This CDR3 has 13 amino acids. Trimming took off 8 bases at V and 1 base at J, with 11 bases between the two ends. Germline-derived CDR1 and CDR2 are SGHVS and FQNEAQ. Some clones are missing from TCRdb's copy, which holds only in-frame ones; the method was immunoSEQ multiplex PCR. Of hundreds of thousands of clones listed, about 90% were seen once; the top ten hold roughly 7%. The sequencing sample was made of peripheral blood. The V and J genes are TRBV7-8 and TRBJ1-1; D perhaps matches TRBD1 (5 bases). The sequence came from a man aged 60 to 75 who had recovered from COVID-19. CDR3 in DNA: TGTGCCAGCGGTGCAGGGCGGAACACTGAAGCTTTCTTT. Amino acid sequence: CASGAGRNTEAFF.